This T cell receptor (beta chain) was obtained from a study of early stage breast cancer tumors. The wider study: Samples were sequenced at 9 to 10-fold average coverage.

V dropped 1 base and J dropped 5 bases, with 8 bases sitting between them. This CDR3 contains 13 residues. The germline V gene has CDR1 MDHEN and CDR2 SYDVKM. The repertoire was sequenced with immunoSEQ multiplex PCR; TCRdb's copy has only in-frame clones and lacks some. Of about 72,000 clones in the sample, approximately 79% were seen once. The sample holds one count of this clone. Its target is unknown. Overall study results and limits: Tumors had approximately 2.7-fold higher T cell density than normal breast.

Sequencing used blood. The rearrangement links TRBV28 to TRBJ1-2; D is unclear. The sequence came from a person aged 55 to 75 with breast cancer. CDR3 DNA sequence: TGTGCCAGCAGTTTATCGACCGCTTATGGCTACACCTTC. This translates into CASSLSTAYGYTF.